This entry describes one TCR beta chain. Its specificity is unknown. Then a second PCR, running roughly 7 to 11 cycles, was carried out with a sample-barcoded 5' primer and a J-beta primer mix. Each CDR3 protein is one row after TCRdb ran MiXCR on the 5' RACE reads. This sample has about 640,000 distinct CDR3 sequences, with approximately 50% found just once. Each sample used at least 6.5 million PBMCs. The record originates from a study of blood T cells in healthy people across ages. Turning to the study itself: The capture of about one barcoded beta molecule per two T cells was achieved by template switching.

This CDR3 is 16 amino acids long. With 2 bases clipped from V and 0 bases from J, the junction kept 6 bases outside the gene matches. Germline CDR1 MNHNY, CDR2 SVGAGI (reference sequence). Study-level findings and limits: Expanded clonotype shifts may have been confounded, as the donors had an unknown CMV status.

This sequence originates from a man aged 60 to 75 in good health. Sequenced material: blood. The chain is built from TRBV6-6 and TRBJ2-7, with 8 nucleotides matching TRBD1. The CDR3 DNA follows: TGTGCCAGCAGTTACCATCGACAGGGGACCTCCTACGAGCAGTACTTC. This encodes CASSYHRQGTSYEQYF.